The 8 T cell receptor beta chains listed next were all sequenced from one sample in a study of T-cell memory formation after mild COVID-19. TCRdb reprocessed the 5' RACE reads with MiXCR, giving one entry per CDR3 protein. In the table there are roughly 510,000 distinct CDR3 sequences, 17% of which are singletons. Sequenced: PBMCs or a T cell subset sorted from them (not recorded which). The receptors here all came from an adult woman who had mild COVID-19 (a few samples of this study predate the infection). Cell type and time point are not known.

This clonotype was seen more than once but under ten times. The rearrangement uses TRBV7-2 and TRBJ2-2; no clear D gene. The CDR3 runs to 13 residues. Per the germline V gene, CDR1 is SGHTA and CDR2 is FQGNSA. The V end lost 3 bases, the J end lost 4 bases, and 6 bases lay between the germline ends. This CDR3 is CASSFSVTGELFF. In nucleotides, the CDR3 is TGTGCCAGCAGCTTTTCGGTCACCGGGGAGCTGTTTTTT. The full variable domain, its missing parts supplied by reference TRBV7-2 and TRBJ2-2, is GAGVSQSPSNKVTEKGKDVELRCDPISGHTALYWYRQSLGQGLEFLIYFQGNSAPDKSGLPSDRFSAERTGGSVSTLTIQRTQQEDSAVYLCASSFSVTGELFFGEGSRLTVL.

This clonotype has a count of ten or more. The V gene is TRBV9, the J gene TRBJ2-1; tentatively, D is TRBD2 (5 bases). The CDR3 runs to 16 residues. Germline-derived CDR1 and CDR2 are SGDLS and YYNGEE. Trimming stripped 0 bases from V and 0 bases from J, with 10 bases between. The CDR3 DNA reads TGTGCCAGCAGCGTAGCATGGGAGAGCTCCTACAATGAGCAGTTCTTC. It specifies CASSVAWESSYNEQFF.

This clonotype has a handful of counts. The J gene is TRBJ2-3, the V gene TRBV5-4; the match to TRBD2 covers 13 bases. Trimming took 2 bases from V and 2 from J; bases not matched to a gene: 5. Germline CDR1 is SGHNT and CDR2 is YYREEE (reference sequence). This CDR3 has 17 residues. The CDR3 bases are TGTGCCAGCAGCTTTCGGGGACTAGCGGGGACCACAGATACGCAGTATTTT. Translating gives CASSFRGLAGTTDTQYF.

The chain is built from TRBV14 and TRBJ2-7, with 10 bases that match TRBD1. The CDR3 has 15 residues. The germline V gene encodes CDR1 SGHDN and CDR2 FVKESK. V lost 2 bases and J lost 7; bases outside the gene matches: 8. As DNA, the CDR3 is TGTGCCAGCAGCCAAACCGGGACAGGGGTCCGGGAGCAGTACTTC. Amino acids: CASSQTGTGVREQYF.

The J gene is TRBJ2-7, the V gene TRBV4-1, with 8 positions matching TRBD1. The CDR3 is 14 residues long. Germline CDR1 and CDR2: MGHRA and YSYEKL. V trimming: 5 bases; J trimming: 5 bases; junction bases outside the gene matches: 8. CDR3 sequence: CASSSTGAGDEQYF. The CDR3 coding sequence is TGCGCCAGCAGCTCGACAGGGGCAGGAGACGAGCAGTACTTC.

This CDR3 reads CASSESLTANYGYTF. The CDR3 nucleotides are TGTGCCAGCAGTGAGTCTCTGACAGCTAACTATGGCTACACCTTC. The chain employs TRBV2 and TRBJ1-2; TRBD1 is a possible D gene (5 bases). The CDR3 totals 15 residues. Germline V CDR1 and CDR2: SNHLY, FYNNEI. With 3 bases removed from V and 0 bases from J, the gap between germline ends came to 11 bases. The whole variable domain, filled in from reference TRBV2 and TRBJ1-2, reads EPEVTQTPSHQVTQMGQEVILRCVPISNHLYFYWYRQILGQKVEFLVSFYNNEISEKSEIFDDQFSVERPDGSNFTLKIRSTKLEDSAMYFCASSESLTANYGYTFGSGTRLTVV.

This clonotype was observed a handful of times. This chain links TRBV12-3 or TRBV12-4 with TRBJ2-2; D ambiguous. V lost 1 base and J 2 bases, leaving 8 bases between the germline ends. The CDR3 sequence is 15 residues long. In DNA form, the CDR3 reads TGTGCCAGCAGTTTAGTGGCCGGAAACACCGGGGAGCTGTTTTTT. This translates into CASSLVAGNTGELFF.

The CDR3 DNA reads as TGTGCCAGCAGCTTGACAACCCACGGGTCCGGGGAGCTGTTTTTT. Protein product: CASSLTTHGSGELFF. This sequence joins TRBV7-3 and TRBJ2-2; no firm D call. Per germline, CDR1 SGHTA and CDR2 FQGTGA. V was cut by 3 bases and J by 6 bases, with 14 bases left in between. This CDR3 comprises 15 residues.